This T cell receptor (beta chain) derives from a study of shared clonotypes between healthy human individuals. Study results and caveats: What rarefaction showed was incomplete sorted-subset sequencing despite large depth.

This clone was counted many times. Its antigen remains unknown. The authors distributed each subset's genomic DNA evenly over several immunoSEQ plates. The protocol was immunoSEQ multiplex PCR, while the TCRdb copy is restricted to in-frame clones and leaves out a portion. In the table there are 1 million to 1.3 million clones, around 82% of which are singletons. Adult donors, all healthy and HIV-negative, had no recent acute infections or vaccinations. CD4+ cells were split into CD45RA+ naive and CD45RA-negative memory subsets. The CDR3 has 14 residues. V gave up 1 base and J gave up 5 bases, with 11 bases separating them. Per germline, CDR1 SGHAT and CDR2 FQDESV (reference sequence).

The sequencing input was memory CD4+ T cells from PBMCs. This sample's subset: CD45RA-negative fraction. The chain carries TRBV11-1 and TRBJ1-1, with unresolved D. This receptor was identified in a man between 18 and 35 years old in good health. Some clones in this sample may be carry-over from other donors' samples. CDR3 bases: TGTGCCAGCAGCTTAGGTCGGGGAGAGACTGAAGCTTTCTTT. It specifies CASSLGRGETEAFF.